This T cell receptor (beta chain) was identified during a study of blood T cells in healthy people across ages. A second roughly 7 to 11 cycle PCR used barcoded and J-beta primers. TCRdb re-called the 5' RACE reads with MiXCR, one entry per CDR3 protein. The sample has about 640,000 distinct CDR3 sequences, roughly two fifths seen once. J lost 7 bases, V lost 6 bases, and 2 bases had no gene match. This CDR3 contains 11 residues. The germline V gene has CDR1 DFQATT and CDR2 SNEGSKA (reference sequence). The receptor was derived from an elderly man in good health. The specimen was blood. The chain has TRBV20-1 and TRBJ2-4, with 8 bases matching TRBD1. The CDR3: CSARTGNIQYF. In DNA, the CDR3 is TGCAGTGCCAGGACAGGGAACATTCAGTACTTC.